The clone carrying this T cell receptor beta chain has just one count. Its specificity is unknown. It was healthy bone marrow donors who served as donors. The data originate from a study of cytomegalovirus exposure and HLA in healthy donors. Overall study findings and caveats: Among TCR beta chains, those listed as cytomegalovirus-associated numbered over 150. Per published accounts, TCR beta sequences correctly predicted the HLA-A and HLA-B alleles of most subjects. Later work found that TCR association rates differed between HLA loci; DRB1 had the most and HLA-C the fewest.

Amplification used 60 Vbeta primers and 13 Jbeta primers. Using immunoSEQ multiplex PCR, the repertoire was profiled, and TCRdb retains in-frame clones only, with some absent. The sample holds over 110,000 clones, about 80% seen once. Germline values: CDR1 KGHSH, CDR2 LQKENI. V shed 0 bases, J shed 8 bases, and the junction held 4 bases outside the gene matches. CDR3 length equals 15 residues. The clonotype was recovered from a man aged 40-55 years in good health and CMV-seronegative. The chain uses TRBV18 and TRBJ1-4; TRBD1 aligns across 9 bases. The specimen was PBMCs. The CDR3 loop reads CASSPPGTGSEKLFF. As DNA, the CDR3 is TGTGCCAGCTCACCACCCGGGACAGGGTCAGAAAAACTGTTTTTT.